This TCR beta chain was recovered during a study of regulatory T cells in long-lasting Graves disease. According to the study, TCR beta libraries were built with iRepertoire HTBI primers and CDR3-region Arm-PCR. Each CDR3 protein is one row after TCRdb ran MiXCR on the multiplex PCR reads. Here the sample spans 540,000 or so distinct CDR3 sequences, 13% being singletons. Noted time point: newly diagnosed GD, antithyroid drugs for less than 3 months. PBMC RNA served as the TCR library source. V shed 6 bases and J 10 bases; nucleotides not matched to a gene: 14. There are 16 residues in the CDR3. The data also belong to a second study, concerning T cells in Graves' hyperthyroidism and ophthalmopathy.

This specimen was peripheral blood mononuclear cells (PBMCs), taken at new diagnosis, from a patient treated with antithyroid drugs. The chain is built from TRBV12-3 or TRBV12-4 and TRBJ2-1, with TRBD2 matching over 11 bases. The origin of this receptor is a man aged 25-45 years with Graves disease. Here the CDR3 DNA reads TGTGCCAGCAGCCCATCCAAGGTAGCGGGAGGGGACGAGCAGTTCTTC. As protein: CASSPSKVAGGDEQFF.